This is a list of T cell receptor beta chains from one sample in a study of OX40 agonist ivuxolimab in advanced cancers. Libraries were prepared by immunoSEQ multiplex PCR; TCRdb keeps only in-frame clonotypes and omits some of them. The sample consists of tens of thousands of clones, approximately 84% of them appearing once. This specimen consisted of CD4+ or CD8+ T cells sorted from blood, obtained in a trial of the OX40 agonist ivuxolimab. The receptors derive from an adult with an advanced solid tumor such as melanoma, head and neck, liver or kidney cancer. Both conserved end residues are part of each CDR3. A D gene is named only where the DNA matches it firmly. The size entry is marked missing in some rows and otherwise reads once, few, many or a size class.

>NA|NA|TRBJ2-7|TRBV21-1
CASSPIASGRSYEQYF
TGTGCCAGCAGCCCTATCGCTAGCGGGAGGTCCTACGAGCAGTACTTC
>NA|TRBD2|TRBJ2-7|TRBV29-1
CSFLKAASGARQYF
TGCAGCTTTTTGAAGGCGGCTAGCGGGGCTCGGCAGTACTTC
>NA|NA|TRBJ2-7|TRBV6-5
CASSSNRWERYEQYF
TGTGCCAGCAGTTCCAATAGGTGGGAGCGGTACGAGCAGTACTTC
>NA|TRBD1|TRBJ1-2|TRBV25-1
CASSRGDRGSVYGYTF
TGTGCCAGCAGCCGCGGGGACAGGGGTTCGGTCTATGGCTACACCTTC
>NA|NA|TRBJ1-5|TRBV7-9
CASSLDRLTSNQPQHF
TGTGCCAGCAGCTTAGATAGGCTAACTAGCAATCAGCCCCAGCATTTT
>NA|NA|TRBJ2-1|TRBV12-5
CASGSLQGAYNEQFF
TGTGCTAGTGGTTCACTCCAGGGCGCCTACAATGAGCAGTTCTTC
>NA|NA|TRBJ2-7|TRBV5-6
CASSEEKWKNSYEQYF
TGTGCCAGCAGCGAGGAAAAGTGGAAAAACTCCTACGAGCAGTACTTC
>NA|TRBD1|TRBJ2-3|TRBV5-4
CASSLPGTGAADTQYF
TGTGCCAGCAGCTTGCCCGGGACAGGGGCCGCAGATACGCAGTATTTT
>NA|NA|TRBJ2-7|TRBV7-3
CASSSSPGPAYEQYF
TGTGCCAGCAGCTCCAGCCCTGGGCCAGCATACGAGCAGTACTTC
>NA|TRBD2|TRBJ2-2|TRBV6-1
CASSDPSRGGNTGELFF
TGTGCCAGCAGTGACCCCTCCCGGGGGGGGAACACCGGGGAGCTGTTTTTT
>once|NA|TRBJ2-2|TRBV6-6
CASSYRGNTGELFF
TGTGCCAGCAGTTATAGGGGGAACACCGGGGAGCTGTTTTTT
>NA|NA|TRBJ1-1|TRBV28
CASNLNMNAEAFF
TGTGCCAGCAATCTCAACATGAACGCTGAAGCTTTCTTT
>NA|TRBD1|TRBJ2-5|TRBV7-2
CASSAQGASQETQYF
TGTGCCAGCAGCGCCCAGGGGGCGAGTCAAGAGACCCAGTACTTC
>NA|NA|TRBJ1-3|TRBV4-3
CASSQERPAASSGNTIYF
TGCGCCAGCAGCCAAGAGCGACCGGCGGCAAGCTCTGGAAACACCATATATTTT
>few|NA|TRBJ2-5|TRBV6-5
CAIHGETQYF
TGTGCCATCCACGGAGAGACCCAGTACTTC
>NA|NA|TRBJ1-1|TRBV19
CASSIPTENTEAFF
TGTGCCAGTAGTATTCCGACAGAGAACACTGAAGCTTTCTTT
>NA|NA|TRBJ1-1|TRBV11-3
CASSLEGGTEAFF
TGTGCCAGCAGCTTAGAAGGGGGGACTGAAGCTTTCTTT
>NA|TRBD1|TRBJ2-7|TRBV4-1
CASSQGRAGGAYEQYF
TGCGCCAGCAGCCAAGGGCGGGCAGGGGGCGCGTACGAGCAGTACTTC
>NA|NA|TRBJ2-3|TRBV27
CASSFTRTADTQYF
TGTGCCAGCAGTTTTACACGCACGGCAGATACGCAGTATTTT
>few|NA|TRBJ2-1|TRBV10-1
CAGPFLGIYNEQFF
TGCGCCGGACCATTCTTGGGGATTTACAATGAGCAGTTCTTC
>NA|NA|TRBJ2-2|TRBV19
CASRGIGQPTGELFF
TGTGCCAGTCGGGGGATTGGACAGCCCACCGGGGAGCTGTTTTTT
>NA|NA|TRBJ2-1|TRBV25-1
CASSELGGSYNEQFF
TGTGCCAGCAGTGAATTGGGGGGTAGCTACAATGAGCAGTTCTTC
>NA|NA|TRBJ2-2|TRBV9
CASSVGNLNTGELFF
TGTGCCAGCAGCGTTGGGAATTTGAACACCGGGGAGCTGTTTTTT
>NA|TRBD2|TRBJ2-1|TRBV7-3
CASSLWAGGYNEQFF
TGTGCCAGCAGCTTATGGGCGGGAGGATACAATGAGCAGTTCTTC
>NA|TRBD1|TRBJ1-2|TRBV27
CASSSTGQYGYTF
TGTGCCAGCAGTTCGACAGGGCAGTATGGCTACACCTTC
>NA|TRBD1|TRBJ1-6|TRBV30
CACSYRGGLRYSPLHF
TGTGCCTGCTCTTACAGGGGCGGTCTTCGTTATTCACCCCTCCACTTT
>NA|TRBD1|TRBJ2-1|TRBV19
CASSTGQGLNEQFF
TGTGCCAGTAGTACGGGACAGGGTTTGAATGAGCAGTTCTTC
>NA|TRBD1|TRBJ1-2|TRBV28
CASSDPLEIQGPRNPGGYTF
TGTGCCAGCAGCGATCCCCTGGAAATACAGGGGCCGAGAAACCCGGGTGGCTACACCTTC
>once|TRBD2|TRBJ2-7|TRBV6-5
CASSRGTSGRGEQYF
TGTGCCAGCAGTAGGGGGACTAGCGGGAGGGGCGAGCAGTACTTC
>NA|NA|TRBJ2-3|TRBV19
CASSIQADTQYF
TGTGCCAGTAGTATTCAAGCAGATACGCAGTATTTT
>NA|TRBD1|TRBJ2-5|TRBV6-5
CASSYGQVRETQYF
TGTGCCAGCAGTTATGGACAGGTCAGAGAGACCCAGTACTTC